Shown below are 14 T cell receptor beta chains from a single sample sequenced in a study. The sorted Tregs were CD4+CD25+CD127-/low cells. Using its own MiXCR run on the 5' RACE reads, TCRdb lists one record per CDR3 protein. The sample has roughly 42,000 distinct CDR3 sequences, less than 25% seen once; the top ten hold 4%. The source material was Tregs sorted from blood. All receptors derive from a female donor with breast cancer.

This clonotype was seen at least ten times. The V and J genes are TRBV10-3 and TRBJ1-5, with D unresolved. Germline V lookup: CDR1 ENHRY, CDR2 SYGVKD. The CDR3 is 15 amino acids. The ends were cut back, 0 bases at V and 6 bases at J, with 12 bases in the middle. CDR3 protein: CAISESTGVSQPQHF. The CDR3 bases are TGTGCCATCAGTGAGTCCACGGGAGTTAGTCAGCCCCAGCATTTT.

V is TRBV6-4 and J is TRBJ2-1; 9 bases are shared with TRBD1. The CDR3 runs 14 residues. Germline lookup yields CDR1 MRHNA and CDR2 SNTAGT. Trimming cost V 2 bases and J 5 bases; bases outside gene matches: 1. The CDR3 loop reads CASSDGQGHNEQFF. The CDR3 DNA sequence: TGTGCCAGCAGTGACGGACAGGGGCACAATGAGCAGTTCTTC.

The chain has TRBV20-1 and TRBJ2-7; D is ambiguous. CDR1 is DFQATT, CDR2 SNEGSKA, per germline (reference sequence). Trimming pared 3 bases from V and 5 bases from J, leaving 8 bases between. The CDR3 is 11 residues long. For the CDR3, the DNA is TGCAGTGCTAGTTACAACCACGAGCAGTACTTC. This encodes CSASYNHEQYF.

In its sample, this clonotype was seen many times. J is TRBJ1-1 and V is TRBV5-6; TRBD1 matches 7 bases. The CDR3 sequence is 12 residues long. The V gene's germline CDR1 is SGHDT and CDR2 YYEEEE. The V gene end was trimmed by 3 bases and the J gene end by 8 bases; junction bases not matched to a gene: 4. Here the CDR3 DNA reads TGTGCCAGCAGCTCCGGGACAGAAGAAGCTTTCTTT. Its translation is CASSSGTEEAFF.

The chain couples TRBV4-1 to TRBJ2-1, with D possibly being TRBD2 (6 bases). V was clipped by 5 bases and J by 4 bases, with 9 bases between them. There are 13 residues in the CDR3. CDR1 is MGHRA, CDR2 YSYEKL, per germline. The CDR3 spells CASSAGTYNEQFF. The CDR3 region has the DNA TGCGCCAGCAGCGCCGGGACTTACAATGAGCAGTTCTTC.

With respect to this clonotype: A much more abundant neighbour one base away suggests this may be a read error. Here the CDR3 reads CASGLTPGRRTYEQYF. The CDR3 coding sequence is TGCGCCAGCGGCTTGACCCCGGGACGCCGGACCTACGAGCAGTACTTC. This chain links TRBV5-1 with TRBJ2-7; D is possibly TRBD1 or TRBD2 (5 bases each). Germline V gene data show CDR1 as SGHRS and CDR2 as YFSETQ. CDR3 length: 16 amino acids.

This clonotype was seen a handful of times. The V and J genes are TRBV20-1 and TRBJ1-6; 8 nucleotides align to TRBD1. This CDR3 is 14 amino acids long. The trim removed 1 base at V and 8 bases at J, leaving 4 bases unmatched. CDR1 and CDR2 (germline): DFQATT, SNEGSKA (reference sequence). The DNA of the CDR3 is TGCAGTGCTAGAGGGGACAGGTTCGATTCACCCCTCCACTTT. Translating it yields CSARGDRFDSPLHF.

Worth noting for this clonotype: A much larger clone is a single base away; this may be a read error. The chain links TRBV20-1 to TRBJ2-5, with D possibly TRBD2 on 5 matching bases. Germline assignment: CDR1 DFQATT and CDR2 SNEGSKA (reference sequence). The CDR3 consists of 12 residues. The CDR3 DNA reads as TGCAGTGCCGGCCCCCGGTGGGAGACCCTGTACTTC. Its protein product is CSAGPRWETLYF.

In nucleotides, the CDR3 is TGTGCCAGCTCACCACCGAAAATCATACCCCCTCGCTATGGCTACACCTTC. Protein sequence: CASSPPKIIPPRYGYTF. The gene calls are TRBV18 and TRBJ1-2; D unclear. The V and J ends lost 0 bases and 4 bases respectively, with 18 bases between them. The germline CDR1 and CDR2 sequences are KGHSH and LQKENI. The CDR3 has 17 residues.

This clonotype was seen only a few times. J is TRBJ2-2 and V is TRBV6-1; perhaps TRBD2 as D (5 bases). The germline V and J ends were trimmed by 3 bases and 0 bases, with 8 bases remaining between them. From germline, CDR1 is MNHNS and CDR2 SASEGT. This CDR3 is 15 amino acids long. CDR3 residues: CASSETTANTGELFF. DNA for the CDR3: TGTGCCAGCAGTGAGACTACCGCGAACACCGGGGAGCTGTTTTTT.

This clonotype was seen a handful of times. V and J are TRBV29-1 and TRBJ2-7; D call uncertain. CDR1 is SQVTM, CDR2 ANQGSEA, per germline. The CDR3 runs to 12 residues. V dropped 7 bases and J dropped 2 bases, with 12 bases sitting between them. The chain's CDR3 is CSASDNAYEQYF. Here the CDR3 DNA reads TGCAGCGCGTCCGACAACGCCTACGAGCAGTACTTC.

This clonotype was seen a handful of times. The chain uses TRBV6-5 and TRBJ2-2; 9 bases match TRBD2. Germline V gene data show CDR1 as MNHEY and CDR2 as SVGAGI. Trimming cost V 5 bases and J 5 bases; bases outside gene matches: 15. The CDR3 loop spans 18 amino acids. The DNA of the CDR3 is TGTGCCAGCAGTAGGACTAGCGTCTACCTGTTACGTACCGGGGAGCTGTTTTTT. Translation: CASSRTSVYLLRTGELFF.

This clonotype was counted at least ten times. CDR3 loop: CASSQGARSNQPQHF. The CDR3 DNA is TGTGCCAGCAGCCAAGGTGCAAGGAGCAATCAGCCCCAGCATTTT. The V and J genes are TRBV4-2 and TRBJ1-5; D remains ambiguous. The germline V and J ends were trimmed by 1 base and 1 base, with 8 bases remaining between them. CDR3 length: 15 residues. Per the germline V gene, CDR1 is LGHNA and CDR2 is YNFKEQ.

There are a few counts of this clonotype. The chain carries TRBV19 and TRBJ2-2; weak D call: TRBD1 (6 bases). V lost 3 bases to trimming and J lost 5 bases, with 13 bases between them. CDR1 and CDR2 (germline): LNHDA, SQIVND (reference sequence). The CDR3 has 15 residues. The CDR3 DNA follows: TGTGCCAGTAGTATGCACCCACAGGGTACCGGGGAGCTGTTTTTT. The encoded protein is CASSMHPQGTGELFF.